This TCR beta chain was documented in a study of blood T cell repertoires in COVID-19. Study-level background: The study drew acute and convalescent COVID-19 samples from the United States, Italy and Spain. From T cells, B-cell-depleted T cells, or PBMCs came the material, which was cDNA or gDNA.

This study enrolled people aged about 18 to 100 from about two dozen US geographic areas. This table comes from immunoSEQ multiplex PCR, and its TCRdb copy is limited to in-frame clones, with some not included. The sample holds 210,000 or so clones, around 82% seen once. Per germline, CDR1 SGHTA and CDR2 FQGNSA. V was clipped by 5 bases and J by 6 bases, with 18 bases between them. This CDR3 spans 15 amino acids. The sample was PBMCs or T cells enriched from blood (not recorded which). The receptor was derived from a woman aged 40 to 49 with acute COVID-19. The chain is built from TRBV7-2 and TRBJ2-3, with a possible D match to TRBD1 (5 bases). The CDR3 here is CASSQDGARMDTQYF. DNA of the CDR3: TGTGCCAGCAGCCAAGATGGGGCCCGCATGGATACGCAGTATTTT.